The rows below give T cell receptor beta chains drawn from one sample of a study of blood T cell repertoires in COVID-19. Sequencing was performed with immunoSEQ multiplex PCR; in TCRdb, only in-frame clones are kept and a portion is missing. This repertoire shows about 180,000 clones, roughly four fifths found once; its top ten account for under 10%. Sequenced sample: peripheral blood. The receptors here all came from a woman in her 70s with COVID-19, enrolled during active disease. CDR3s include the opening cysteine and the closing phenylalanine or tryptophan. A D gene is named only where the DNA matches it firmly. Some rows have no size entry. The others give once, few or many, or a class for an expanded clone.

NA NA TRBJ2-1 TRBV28 TGTGCCAGCAGTCACGGGGGTCCCTACAATGAGCAGTTCTTC CASSHGGPYNEQFF
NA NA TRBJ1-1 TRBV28 TGTGCCAGCAGCATACAGCTCCCTGAAGCTTTCTTT CASSIQLPEAFF
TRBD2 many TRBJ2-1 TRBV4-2 TGTGCCAGCAGCCAAGATACTAGCGGGGCCTACAATGAGCAGTTCTTC CASSQDTSGAYNEQFF
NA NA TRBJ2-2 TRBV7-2 TGTGCCAGCAGCCCCAGGGCAGGGTCAGGCACCGGGGAGCTGTTTTTT CASSPRAGSGTGELFF
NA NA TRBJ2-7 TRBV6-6 TGTGCCAGCAGTTTCACAGGGTTCGAGCAGTACTTC CASSFTGFEQYF
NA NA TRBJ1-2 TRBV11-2 TGTGCCAGCAGTTGGGAGTACTATGGCTACACCTTC CASSWEYYGYTF
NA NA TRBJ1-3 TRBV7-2 TGTGCCAGCAGCTTAGGACATTCTGGAAACACCATATATTTT CASSLGHSGNTIYF
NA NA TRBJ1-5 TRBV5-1 TGCGCCAGCAGCTTGGGAGGCGATAGCAATCAGCCCCAGCATTTT CASSLGGDSNQPQHF
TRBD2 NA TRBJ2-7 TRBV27 TGTGCCAGCTCATTACATCGGGGTAGCGGGAGGTCCGAGCAGTACTTC CASSLHRGSGRSEQYF
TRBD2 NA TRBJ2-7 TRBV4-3 TGCGCCAGCAGCCAGGCTGCCCCGGGACTAGCGGGAGGGCCTTTATACTACGAGCAGTACTTC CASSQAAPGLAGGPLYYEQYF
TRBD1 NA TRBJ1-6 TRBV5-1 TGCGCCAGCAGCTTGGAGGGGACAGAGAATTCACCCCTCCACTTT CASSLEGTENSPLHF
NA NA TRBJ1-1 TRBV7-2 TGTGCCAGCAGCTTTTTCGGTATAAACACTGAAGCTTTCTTT CASSFFGINTEAFF
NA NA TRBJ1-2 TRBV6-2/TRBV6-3 TGTGCCAGCAGTTTGACAGGAACTTTGGGAGGCTACACCTTC CASSLTGTLGGYTF
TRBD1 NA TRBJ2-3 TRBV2 TGTGCCAGCCGGGTGAAGACAGGGGGCACAGATACGCAGTATTTT CASRVKTGGTDTQYF
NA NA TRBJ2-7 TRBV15 TGTGCCACCAGCGACCCACAGACCACCTACGAGCAGTACTTC CATSDPQTTYEQYF
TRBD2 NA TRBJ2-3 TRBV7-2 TGTGCCAGCAGCTTATCTAGCGGGAGGGTGACAGATACGCAGTATTTT CASSLSSGRVTDTQYF
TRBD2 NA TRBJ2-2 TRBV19 TGTGCCAGTAGTGCACTAGCGGGAGTCGGGGAGCTGTTTTTT CASSALAGVGELFF
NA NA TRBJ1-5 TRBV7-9 TGTGCCAGCAGAGCCGCGGGGAGCAATCAGCCCCAGCATTTT CASRAAGSNQPQHF
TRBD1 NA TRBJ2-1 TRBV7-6 TGTGCCAGCAGCCTAGGGGGACAGGGGATTACGCAGTTCTTC CASSLGGQGITQFF
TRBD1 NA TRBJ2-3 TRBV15 TGTGCCACCAGCCCTAGGGGTGACAGGGGATCAGATACGCAGTATTTT CATSPRGDRGSDTQYF
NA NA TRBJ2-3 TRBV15 TGTGCCACCAGCAGAGATCGGGGTTCGGCGGATACGCAGTATTTT CATSRDRGSADTQYF
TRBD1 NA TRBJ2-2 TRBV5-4 TGTGCCAGCAGCTCAGGGACAGGGAGGAACACCGGGGAGCTGTTTTTT CASSSGTGRNTGELFF